Sequencing of this T cell receptor (beta chain) was carried out in a study of CXCR3-negative and CXCR3-positive naive CD8 T cells. Study details: Libraries each contributed about 1.5 +/- 0.3 million TRB reads, for around 140 million in total.

Study conclusions and caveats: Researchers reported similar TRBV-TRBJ usage in naive CXCR3-negative and CXCR3-positive cells, though memory differed. Fresh PBMCs went into most assays, and CXCR3 expression partly declined after cryopreservation.

cDNA libraries for TRB were generated by 5' RACE incorporating UMI labels. TCRdb reprocessed the 5' RACE reads and stores each CDR3 protein as one record, lacking DNA. This repertoire includes around 92,000 distinct CDR3 sequences. The germline V gene encodes CDR1 LGHDT and CDR2 YNNKEL (reference sequence). The CDR3 is made up of 15 amino acids. As concerns this clonotype: The antigen is undetermined.

The J gene is TRBJ1-2, the V gene TRBV3-1; TCRdb gives TRBD1 as the D gene, but with no DNA this cannot be confirmed. This sequence was found in a human donor in good health. Some clones in this sample may be carry-over from other donors' samples. The sequencing sample was made of naive CXCR3- CD8+ T cells from blood. Subset: CD45RO-CCR7+CD27+CD95- naive CD8+ T cells lacking CXCR3 (TNR3-). This CDR3 reads CASSQGTGGTYGYTF.